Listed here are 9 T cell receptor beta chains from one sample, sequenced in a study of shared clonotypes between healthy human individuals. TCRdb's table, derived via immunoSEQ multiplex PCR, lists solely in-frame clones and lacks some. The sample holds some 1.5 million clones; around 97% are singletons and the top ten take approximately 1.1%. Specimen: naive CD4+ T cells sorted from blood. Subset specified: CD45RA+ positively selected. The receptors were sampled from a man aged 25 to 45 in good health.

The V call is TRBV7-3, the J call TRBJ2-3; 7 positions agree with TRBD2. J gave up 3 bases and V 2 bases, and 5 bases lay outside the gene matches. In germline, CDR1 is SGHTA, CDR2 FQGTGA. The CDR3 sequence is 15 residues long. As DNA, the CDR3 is TGTGCCAGCAGCTTAGAGGGAGGGCCAACAGATACGCAGTATTTT. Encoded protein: CASSLEGGPTDTQYF.

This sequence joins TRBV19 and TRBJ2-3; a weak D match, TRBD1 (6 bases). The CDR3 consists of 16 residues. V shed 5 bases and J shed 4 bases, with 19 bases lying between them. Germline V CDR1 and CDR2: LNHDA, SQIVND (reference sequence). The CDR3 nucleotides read TGTGCCAGTAGTGGTATTGGCAGGGGAATGGCAGATACGCAGTATTTT. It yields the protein CASSGIGRGMADTQYF.

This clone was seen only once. This CDR3 is CASSHRGTVNQPQHF. CDR3 in DNA: TGCGCCAGCAGCCATAGAGGGACGGTCAATCAGCCCCAGCATTTT. The rearrangement uses TRBV4-1 and TRBJ1-5; TRBD1 might be the D (5 bases). This CDR3 comprises 15 residues. Deletions cut 3 bases from V and 3 bases from J, with 12 bases between. The germline V gene has CDR1 MGHRA and CDR2 YSYEKL.

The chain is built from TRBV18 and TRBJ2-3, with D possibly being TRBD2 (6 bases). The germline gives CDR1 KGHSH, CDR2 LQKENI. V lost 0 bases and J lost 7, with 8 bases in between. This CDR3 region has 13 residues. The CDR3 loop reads CASSPPEGNTQYF. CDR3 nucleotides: TGTGCCAGCTCACCACCGGAGGGAAATACGCAGTATTTT.

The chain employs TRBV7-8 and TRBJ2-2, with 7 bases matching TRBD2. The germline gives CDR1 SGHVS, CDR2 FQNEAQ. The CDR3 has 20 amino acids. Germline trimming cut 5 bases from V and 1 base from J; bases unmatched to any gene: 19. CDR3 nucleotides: TGTGCCAGCAGCAACCACCGGGGGGTATTGGGCGGGGTGAACACCGGGGAGCTGTTTTTT. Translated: CASSNHRGVLGGVNTGELFF.

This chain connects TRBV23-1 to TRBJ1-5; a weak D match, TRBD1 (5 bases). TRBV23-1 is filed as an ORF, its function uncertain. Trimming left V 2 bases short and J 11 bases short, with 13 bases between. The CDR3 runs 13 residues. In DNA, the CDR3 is TGCGCCAGCAGTCAAAGAGGAAAGGGGACCCAGCATTTT. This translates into CASSQRGKGTQHF.

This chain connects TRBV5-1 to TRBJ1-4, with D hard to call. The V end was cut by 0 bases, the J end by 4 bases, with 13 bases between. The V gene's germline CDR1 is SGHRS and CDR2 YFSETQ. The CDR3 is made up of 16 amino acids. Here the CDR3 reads CASSLASGSDNEKLFF. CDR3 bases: TGCGCCAGCAGCTTGGCATCCGGGTCAGATAATGAAAAACTGTTTTTT.

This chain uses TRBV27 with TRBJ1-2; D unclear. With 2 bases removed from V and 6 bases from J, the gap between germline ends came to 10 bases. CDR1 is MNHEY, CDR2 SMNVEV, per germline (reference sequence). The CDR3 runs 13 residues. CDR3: CASSLNRLDGYTF. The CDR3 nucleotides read TGTGCCAGCAGTTTAAACAGATTGGATGGCTACACCTTC.

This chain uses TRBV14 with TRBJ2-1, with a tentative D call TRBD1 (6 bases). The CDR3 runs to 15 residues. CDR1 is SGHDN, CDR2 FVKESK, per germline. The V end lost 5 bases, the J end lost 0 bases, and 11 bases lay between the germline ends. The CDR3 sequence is CASSGQLSSYNEQFF. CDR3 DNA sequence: TGTGCCAGCAGCGGACAGCTGAGCTCCTACAATGAGCAGTTCTTC.